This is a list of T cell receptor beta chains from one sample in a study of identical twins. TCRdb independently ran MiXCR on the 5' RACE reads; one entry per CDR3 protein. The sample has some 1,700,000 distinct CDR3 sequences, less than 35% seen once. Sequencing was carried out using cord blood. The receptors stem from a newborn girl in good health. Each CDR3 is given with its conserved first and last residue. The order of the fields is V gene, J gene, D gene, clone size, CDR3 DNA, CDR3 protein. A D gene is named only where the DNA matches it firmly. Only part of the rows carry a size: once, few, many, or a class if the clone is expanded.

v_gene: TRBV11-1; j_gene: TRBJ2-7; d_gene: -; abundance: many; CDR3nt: TGTGCCAGCAGCTTAGCGGGTATCTACGACGAGCAGTACTTC; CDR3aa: CASSLAGIYDEQYF
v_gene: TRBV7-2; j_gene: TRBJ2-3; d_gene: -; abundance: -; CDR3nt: TGTGCCAGCAGAAGTAGTATGAGCCCCACAGATACGCAGTATTTT; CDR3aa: CASRSSMSPTDTQYF
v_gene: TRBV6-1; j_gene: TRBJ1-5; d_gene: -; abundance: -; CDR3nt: TGTGCCAGCAGTGAATTGACGGGCAGGGCACAGCCCCACCATTTT; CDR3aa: CASSELTGRAQPHHF
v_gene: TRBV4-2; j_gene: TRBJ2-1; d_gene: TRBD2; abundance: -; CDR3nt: TGTGCCAGCAGCCAACATAGCGGGAGCTTCTCCTACAATGAGCAGTTCTTC; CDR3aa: CASSQHSGSFSYNEQFF
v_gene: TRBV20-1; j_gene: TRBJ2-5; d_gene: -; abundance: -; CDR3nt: TGCAGTGCTAGGAAGCGGGCCCAAGAGACCCAGTACTTC; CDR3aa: CSARKRAQETQYF
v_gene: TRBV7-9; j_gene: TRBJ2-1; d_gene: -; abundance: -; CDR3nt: TGTGCCAGCAGCTTAGCTATGGGCAGGGGAGTAAATGAGCAGTTCTTC; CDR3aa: CASSLAMGRGVNEQFF
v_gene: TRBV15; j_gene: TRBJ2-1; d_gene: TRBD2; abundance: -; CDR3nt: TGTGCCACCACCAGAGATAGGACTAGCGGGAATGAGCAGTTCTTC; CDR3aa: CATTRDRTSGNEQFF
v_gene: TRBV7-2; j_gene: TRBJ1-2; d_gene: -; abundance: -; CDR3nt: TGTGCCAGCAGCTCTCCGGGACGGGAAGTCTATGGCTACACCTTC; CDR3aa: CASSSPGREVYGYTF
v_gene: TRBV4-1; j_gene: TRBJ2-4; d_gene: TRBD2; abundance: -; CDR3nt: TGCGCCAGCAGCCAAGCTTTCGGACTAGGCCTAGCCAAAAACATTCAGTACTTC; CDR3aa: CASSQAFGLGLAKNIQYF
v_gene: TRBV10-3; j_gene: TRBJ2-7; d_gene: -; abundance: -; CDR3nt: TGTGCCATTAGCGCATTGGCCTACGAGCAGTACTTC; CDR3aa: CAISALAYEQYF
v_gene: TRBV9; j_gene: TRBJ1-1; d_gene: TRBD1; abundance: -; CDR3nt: TGTGCCAGCAGCGCTCGACAGGGGCCCTTGAACACTGAAGCTTTCTTT; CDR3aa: CASSARQGPLNTEAFF
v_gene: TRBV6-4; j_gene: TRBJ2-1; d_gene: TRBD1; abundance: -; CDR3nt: TGTGCCAGCAGTGAGTGGACAGGGGAAATTGAGCAGTTCTTC; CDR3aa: CASSEWTGEIEQFF
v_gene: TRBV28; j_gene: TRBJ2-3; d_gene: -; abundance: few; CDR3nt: TGTGCCAGCAGTTTAACGGGAGTCTTTGAAGATACGCAGTATTTT; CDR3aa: CASSLTGVFEDTQYF
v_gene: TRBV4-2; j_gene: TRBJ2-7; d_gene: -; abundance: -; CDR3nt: TGTGCCAGCAGCCAAGACGGCGGGATCTACTACGAGCAGTACTTC; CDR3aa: CASSQDGGIYYEQYF
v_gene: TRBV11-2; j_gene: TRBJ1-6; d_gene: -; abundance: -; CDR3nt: TGTGCCAGCAGCTCTTGGAGTTCACCCCTCCACTTT; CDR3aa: CASSSWSSPLHF
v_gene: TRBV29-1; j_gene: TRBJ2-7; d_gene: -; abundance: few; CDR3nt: TGCAGCGTTGAAGATCGGGGCGGTTACCCCTCCTACGAGCAGTACTTC; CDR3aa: CSVEDRGGYPSYEQYF
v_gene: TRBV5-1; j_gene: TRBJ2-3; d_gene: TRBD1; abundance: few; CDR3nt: TGCGCCAGCAGCTCCGGCGCAGGGGGCATCGATACGCAGTATTTT; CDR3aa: CASSSGAGGIDTQYF
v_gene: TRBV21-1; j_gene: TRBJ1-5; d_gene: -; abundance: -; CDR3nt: TGTGCCAGGCCAGGGATGGGCAATCAGCCCCAGCATTTT; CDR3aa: CARPGMGNQPQHF
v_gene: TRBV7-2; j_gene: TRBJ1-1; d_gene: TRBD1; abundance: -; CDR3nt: TGTGCCAGCAGCAAACAGGGGAGGGTAGAAGCTTTCTTT; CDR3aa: CASSKQGRVEAFF
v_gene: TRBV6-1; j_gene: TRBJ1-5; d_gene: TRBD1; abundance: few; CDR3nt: TGTGCCACCAAAGAAAGACAACGACAGGGCGACAATCAGCCCCAGCATTTT; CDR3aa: CATKERQRQGDNQPQHF
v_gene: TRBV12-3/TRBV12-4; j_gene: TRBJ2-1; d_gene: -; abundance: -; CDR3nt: TGTGCCATCACTCGACGGGGCGGCTCCTACAATGAGCAGTTCTTC; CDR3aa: CAITRRGGSYNEQFF
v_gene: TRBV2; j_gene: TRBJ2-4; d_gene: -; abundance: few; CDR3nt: TGTGCCAGCAGTGAAGGGGCGAGGGTCCCCAAAAACATTCAGTACTTC; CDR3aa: CASSEGARVPKNIQYF
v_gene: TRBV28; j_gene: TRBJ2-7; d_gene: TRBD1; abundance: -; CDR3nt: TGTGCCAGCAGTTCCCTGGACAGGGCTGTACCCTACGAGCAGTACTTC; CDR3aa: CASSSLDRAVPYEQYF
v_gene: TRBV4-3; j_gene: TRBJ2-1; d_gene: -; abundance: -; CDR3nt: TGCGCCAGCAGCCAATCACTAGCTAGTGAGCAGTTCTTC; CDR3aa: CASSQSLASEQFF
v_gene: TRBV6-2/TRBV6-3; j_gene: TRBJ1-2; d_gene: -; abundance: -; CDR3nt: TGTGCCAGCAGCTACAGATCCAGGGGCTATGGCTACACCTTC; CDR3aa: CASSYRSRGYGYTF
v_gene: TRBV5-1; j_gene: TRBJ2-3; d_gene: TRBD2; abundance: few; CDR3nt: TGCGCCAGCAGCCGGGGACTAGCGGGGGGGCCAACAGATACGCAGTATTTT; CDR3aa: CASSRGLAGGPTDTQYF
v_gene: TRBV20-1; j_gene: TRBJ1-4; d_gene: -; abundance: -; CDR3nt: TGCAGTGCTAGCGTCGGGCGGCTCGATGAAAAACTGTTTTTT; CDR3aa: CSASVGRLDEKLFF
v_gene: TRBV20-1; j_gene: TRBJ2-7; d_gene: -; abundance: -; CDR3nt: TGCAGTGCTAGAGATCCCTCCGAAGGTTATGAGCAGTACTTC; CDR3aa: CSARDPSEGYEQYF
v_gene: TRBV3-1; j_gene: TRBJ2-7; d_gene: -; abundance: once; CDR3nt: TGTACCAGCAGCCATATGGTGGGGGCCTACGAGCAGTACTTC; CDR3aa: CTSSHMVGAYEQYF
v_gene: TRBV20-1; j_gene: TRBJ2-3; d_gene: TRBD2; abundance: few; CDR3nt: TGCAGTGCCGGGACTAGCCCTAGCACAGATACGCAGTATTTT; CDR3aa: CSAGTSPSTDTQYF
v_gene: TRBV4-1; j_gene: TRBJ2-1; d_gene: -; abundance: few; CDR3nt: TGCGCCAGCAGCCAAGTTAAATTAGCAACCGAGCAGTTCTTC; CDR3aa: CASSQVKLATEQFF
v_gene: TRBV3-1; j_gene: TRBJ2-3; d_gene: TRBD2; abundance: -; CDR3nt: TGTGCCAGCAGCCAATGGACTAGCGGGAGCGCTACGCAGTATTTT; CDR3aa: CASSQWTSGSATQYF
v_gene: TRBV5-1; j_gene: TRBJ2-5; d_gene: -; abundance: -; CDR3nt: TGCGCCAGCAGCCCACGGGGGGCCAAAGAGACCCAGTACTTC; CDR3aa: CASSPRGAKETQYF
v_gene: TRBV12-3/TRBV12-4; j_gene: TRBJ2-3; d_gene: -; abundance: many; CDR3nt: TGTGCCAGCAGTTTAAATATACTAGCCGCCCGCTCCTACACAGATACGCAGTATTTT; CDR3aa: CASSLNILAARSYTDTQYF
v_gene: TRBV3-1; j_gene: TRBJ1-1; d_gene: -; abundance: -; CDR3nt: TGTGCCAGCAGCCAACCGAACATGGACACTGAAGCTTTCTTT; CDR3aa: CASSQPNMDTEAFF
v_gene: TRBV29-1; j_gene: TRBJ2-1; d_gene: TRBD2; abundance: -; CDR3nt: TGCAGCGTTGCTGGGGGAGGGATCAATGAGCAGTTCTTC; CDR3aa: CSVAGGGINEQFF
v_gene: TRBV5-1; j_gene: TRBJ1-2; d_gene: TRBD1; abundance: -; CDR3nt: TGCGCCAGCAGCTTTGGGACAGGGCCCACCTATGGCTACACCTTC; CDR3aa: CASSFGTGPTYGYTF
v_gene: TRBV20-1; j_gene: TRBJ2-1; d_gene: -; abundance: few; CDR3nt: TGCAGTGCTAGTGTCGGGACTGGCTACAATGAGCAGTTCTTC; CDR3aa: CSASVGTGYNEQFF
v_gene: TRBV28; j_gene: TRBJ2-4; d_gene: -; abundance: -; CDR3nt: TGTGCCAGCAGTACCCGACAGCTACTAGCCAAAAACATTCAGTACTTC; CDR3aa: CASSTRQLLAKNIQYF
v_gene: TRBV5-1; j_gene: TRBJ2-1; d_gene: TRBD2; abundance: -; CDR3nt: TGCGCCAGCAGCTTAGCCCCACTCCACCCTAGCGGGGGCTGGAACAATGAGCAGTTCTTC; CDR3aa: CASSLAPLHPSGGWNNEQFF
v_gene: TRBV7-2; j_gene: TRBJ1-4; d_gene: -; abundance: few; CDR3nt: TGTCCGGGACACGAGAATGAAAAACTGTTTTTT; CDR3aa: CPGHENEKLFF
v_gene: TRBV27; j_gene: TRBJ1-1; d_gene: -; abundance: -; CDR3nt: TGTGCCAGCAGTTTTTATGGGGGCGCGGCTTTCTTT; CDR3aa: CASSFYGGAAFF
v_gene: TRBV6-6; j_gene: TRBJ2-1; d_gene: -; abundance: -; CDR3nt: TGTGCCAGCAGTTACTCGAACTCCGCGGTTAATGAGCAGTTCTTC; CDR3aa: CASSYSNSAVNEQFF
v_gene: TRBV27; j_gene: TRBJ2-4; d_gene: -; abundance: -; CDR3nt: TGTGCCAGCAGTTATTCGTCCTCTAGCCAAAACATTCAGTACTTC; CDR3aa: CASSYSSSSQNIQYF
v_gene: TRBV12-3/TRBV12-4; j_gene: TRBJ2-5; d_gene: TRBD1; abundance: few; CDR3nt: TGTGCCAGCAGTTTCCGGACAGGACCCCAAGAGACCCAGTACTTC; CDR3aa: CASSFRTGPQETQYF
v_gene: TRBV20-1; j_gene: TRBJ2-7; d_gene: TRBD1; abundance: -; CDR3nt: TGCAGTGCTAGGGGACAGGACTCCTACGAGCAGTACTTC; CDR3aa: CSARGQDSYEQYF
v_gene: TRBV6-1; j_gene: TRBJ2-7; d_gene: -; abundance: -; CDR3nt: TGTGCCAGCAGTGTCCTCTACGACGAGCAGTACTTC; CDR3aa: CASSVLYDEQYF
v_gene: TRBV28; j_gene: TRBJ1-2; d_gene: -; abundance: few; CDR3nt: TGTGCCAGCAGCCCAGGACAGTTCGGGGATGGCTACACCTTC; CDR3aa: CASSPGQFGDGYTF
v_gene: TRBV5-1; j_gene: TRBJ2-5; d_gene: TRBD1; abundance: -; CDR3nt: TGCGCCAGCAGCTTGTTGGACAGGGCTGGTGAGCAGTACTTC; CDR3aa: CASSLLDRAGEQYF
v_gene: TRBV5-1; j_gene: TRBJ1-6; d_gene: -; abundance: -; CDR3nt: TGCGCCAGCAGCTTGGACCCGGGACACTTATATAATTCACCCCTCCACTTT; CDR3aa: CASSLDPGHLYNSPLHF
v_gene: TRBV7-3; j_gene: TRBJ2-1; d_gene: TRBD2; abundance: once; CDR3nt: TGTGCCAGCAGCCCTAGCCCTAGCGGGAGTCTCCATGAGCAGTTCTTC; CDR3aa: CASSPSPSGSLHEQFF
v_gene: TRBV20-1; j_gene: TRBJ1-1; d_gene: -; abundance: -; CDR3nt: TGCAGTGCTAGACGGGACGGCCCTGAAGCTTTCTTT; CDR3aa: CSARRDGPEAFF
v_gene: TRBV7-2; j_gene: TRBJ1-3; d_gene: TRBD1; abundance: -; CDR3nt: TGTGCCAGTAGCTTCGCAGGGGGTGGAAACACCATATATTTT; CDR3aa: CASSFAGGGNTIYF
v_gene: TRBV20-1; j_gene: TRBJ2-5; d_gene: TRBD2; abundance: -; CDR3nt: TGCAGTGCTAGTCTCCGGGGGGGCCATGGGACCCAGTACTTC; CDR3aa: CSASLRGGHGTQYF
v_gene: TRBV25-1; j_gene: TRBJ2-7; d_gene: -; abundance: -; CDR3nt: TGTGCCAGCAGTGGATCAGACTCGCCATACGAGCAGTACTTC; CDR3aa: CASSGSDSPYEQYF
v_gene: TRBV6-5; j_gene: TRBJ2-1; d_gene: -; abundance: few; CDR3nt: TGTGCCAGCAGTTTGGGGCTAAACGATTACAATGAGCAGTTCTTC; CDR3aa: CASSLGLNDYNEQFF
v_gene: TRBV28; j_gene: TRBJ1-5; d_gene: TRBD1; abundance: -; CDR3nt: TGTGCCAGCAGACCCTCGGACAGGGCAAGTCAGCCCCAGCATTTT; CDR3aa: CASRPSDRASQPQHF
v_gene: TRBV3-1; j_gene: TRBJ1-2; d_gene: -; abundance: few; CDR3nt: TGTGCCAGCAGCCAAACGGACACCAATGGCTACACCTTC; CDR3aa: CASSQTDTNGYTF
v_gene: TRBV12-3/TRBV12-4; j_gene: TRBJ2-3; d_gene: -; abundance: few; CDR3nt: TGTGCCAGCAGTGTTCTGAGGGGTACGGCTAGCACAGATACGCAGTATTTT; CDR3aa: CASSVLRGTASTDTQYF
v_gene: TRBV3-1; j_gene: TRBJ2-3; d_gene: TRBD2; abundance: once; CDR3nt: TGTGCCAGCAGCCGACGACGACTAGCGCCCACAGATACGCAGTATTTT; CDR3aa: CASSRRRLAPTDTQYF